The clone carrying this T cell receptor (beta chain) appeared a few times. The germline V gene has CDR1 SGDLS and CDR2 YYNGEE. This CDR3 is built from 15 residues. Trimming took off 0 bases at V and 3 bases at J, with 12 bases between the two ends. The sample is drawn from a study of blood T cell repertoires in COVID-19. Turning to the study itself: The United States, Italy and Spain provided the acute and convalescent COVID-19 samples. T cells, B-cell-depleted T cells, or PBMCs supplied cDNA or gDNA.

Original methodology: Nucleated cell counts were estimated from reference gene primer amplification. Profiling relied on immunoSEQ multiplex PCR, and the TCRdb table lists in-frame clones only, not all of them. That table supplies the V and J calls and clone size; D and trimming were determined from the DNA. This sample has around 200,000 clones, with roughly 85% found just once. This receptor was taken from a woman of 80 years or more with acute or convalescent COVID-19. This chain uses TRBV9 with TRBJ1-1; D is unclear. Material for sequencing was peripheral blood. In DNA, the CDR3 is TGTGCCAGCAGCGTAGATCCGGGTTCGTACACTGAAGCTTTCTTT. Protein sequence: CASSVDPGSYTEAFF.